One sample yielded the 17 T cell receptor beta chains listed below, sequenced in a study of OX40 agonist ivuxolimab in advanced cancers. This table comes from immunoSEQ multiplex PCR, and its TCRdb copy is limited to in-frame clones, with some not included. This sample has about 73,000 clones; approximately 90% occur once, and the top ten carry 9.5% to 13%. The sequencing used CD4+ or CD8+ T cells sorted from blood, collected in a trial of the OX40 agonist ivuxolimab. The source of these receptors is an adult with an advanced solid tumor such as melanoma, head and neck, liver or kidney cancer.

This sequence joins TRBV7-9 and TRBJ2-5; D unclear. CDR1 is SEHNR and CDR2 is FQNEAQ in the germline V gene (reference sequence). The CDR3 extends over 14 amino acids. Trimming cost V 10 bases and J 0 bases, with 15 bases left between them. CDR3 amino acids: CATGPPFYQETQYF. DNA for the CDR3: TGTGCCACCGGGCCCCCCTTCTACCAAGAGACCCAGTACTTC.

A single count supports this clone. This chain connects TRBV7-9 to TRBJ1-2; possible D gene TRBD1, 5 bases. V was clipped by 3 bases and J by 7 bases, with 24 bases between them. Germline loops: CDR1 SEHNR, CDR2 FQNEAQ (reference sequence). The CDR3 sequence is 17 residues long. CDR3 region: CASSFSPVDRTSIGYTF. DNA of the CDR3: TGTGCCAGCAGCTTCTCACCAGTAGATAGGACATCTATTGGCTACACCTTC.

This clone was seen once. CDR3 loop: CASSTPDRSEQYF. The CDR3 nucleotides are TGTGCCAGCAGCACCCCGGACAGATCCGAGCAGTACTTC. The chain employs TRBV7-3 and TRBJ2-7; tentative D call: TRBD1 (6 bases). The CDR3 runs to 13 residues. From germline, CDR1 is SGHTA and CDR2 FQGTGA. With 5 bases removed from V and 6 bases from J, the gap between germline ends came to 14 bases.

The chain recombines TRBV7-9 with TRBJ1-1, with D possibly matching TRBD1 (5 bases). The CDR3 totals 15 residues. V lost 5 bases and J lost 1, with 14 bases in between. Germline lookup yields CDR1 SEHNR and CDR2 FQNEAQ (reference sequence). The CDR3 is CASSPPGTRNTEAFF. Here the CDR3 DNA reads TGTGCCAGCAGCCCCCCGGGGACGAGGAACACTGAAGCTTTCTTT.

The chain recombines TRBV29-1 with TRBJ2-7; a possible D gene is TRBD2 (5 bases). V shed 4 bases and J shed 1 base, with 8 bases lying between them. Germline CDR1 is SQVTM and CDR2 is ANQGSEA. The length of the CDR3 is 12 residues. The CDR3 reads CSVVAMSYEQYF. CDR3 nucleotides: TGCAGCGTTGTAGCGATGTCCTACGAGCAGTACTTC.

This clone was counted between two and nine times. Here the CDR3 reads CASSVIGTSGTEQYF. As DNA, the CDR3 is TGTGCCAGCAGCGTCATTGGGACTAGCGGTACCGAGCAGTACTTC. The gene calls are TRBV9 and TRBJ2-7, with 11 bases matching TRBD2. The CDR3 has 15 residues. Germline CDR1 and CDR2: SGDLS and YYNGEE. V trimming: 2 bases; J trimming: 6 bases; junction bases outside the gene matches: 7.

This chain links TRBV5-1 with TRBJ2-7; D is possibly TRBD1 (6 bases). CDR1 is SGHRS and CDR2 is YFSETQ in the germline V gene. Trimming removed 2 bases from V and 4 bases from J, with 13 bases in between. CDR3 size: 14 residues. The CDR3: CASSFGRGDYEQYF. CDR3 in DNA: TGCGCCAGCAGCTTTGGCAGGGGAGATTACGAGCAGTACTTC.

V is TRBV28 and J is TRBJ2-7; D unresolved. V lost 5 bases and J lost 2, with 13 bases in between. CDR3 length: 14 residues. The germline V gene encodes CDR1 MDHEN and CDR2 SYDVKM. DNA of the CDR3: TGTGCCAGCAGTCCTATACTAAATACCTACGAGCAGTACTTC. Its protein is CASSPILNTYEQYF.

The gene calls are TRBV5-6 and TRBJ2-3; D perhaps matches TRBD2 (6 bases). V was cut by 7 bases and J by 6 bases, with 18 bases left in between. The germline V gene encodes CDR1 SGHDT and CDR2 YYEEEE. CDR3 length: 14 residues. CDR3 protein: CASGGTPSMDTQYF. The CDR3 region has the DNA TGTGCCAGCGGCGGGACCCCCTCGATGGATACGCAGTATTTT.

The rearrangement uses TRBV28 and TRBJ2-7; 9 nucleotides line up with TRBD2. After removal of 1 base from V and 1 base from J, the junction contained 11 bases not matched to a gene. CDR1 and CDR2 (germline): MDHEN, SYDVKM. This CDR3 contains 18 residues. In DNA, the CDR3 is TGTGCCAGCAGTTTATCGCTAGCGGGGCAGACTGGGTCCTACGAGCAGTACTTC. It codes for CASSLSLAGQTGSYEQYF.

The rearrangement joins TRBV10-3 to TRBJ1-2; D perhaps matches TRBD1 (5 bases). The CDR3 is 13 residues long. V was trimmed by 10 bases and J by 5 bases, leaving 17 bases between them. Germline CDR1 reads ENHRY; CDR2 reads SYGVKD. CDR3 in DNA: TGTGCCACATTGGGGCAGACCGTTTATGGCTACACCTTC. Translating gives CATLGQTVYGYTF.

The chain links TRBV13 to TRBJ2-5, with TRBD1 identical over 9 bases. Germline trimming cut 5 bases from V and 2 bases from J; bases unmatched to any gene: 18. The CDR3 is 19 amino acids. The germline gives CDR1 PRHDT, CDR2 FYEKMQ (reference sequence). In nucleotides, the CDR3 is TGTGCCAGCAGCCCGGGACAGGGCAATGTCCCGGAAATTCAAGAGACCCAGTACTTC. This codes for CASSPGQGNVPEIQETQYF.

The chain is built from TRBV28 and TRBJ2-1; 13 nucleotides align to TRBD2. Germline V gene lookup returns CDR1 MDHEN and CDR2 SYDVKM. The CDR3 spans 18 residues. Germline trimming cut 8 bases from V and 3 bases from J; bases unmatched to any gene: 13. The CDR3 DNA reads TGTGCCAGCGGATATCTTGGGACTAGCGGGAATCACTACAATGAGCAGTTCTTC. This codes for CASGYLGTSGNHYNEQFF.

The rearrangement uses TRBV4-1 and TRBJ2-1; D may be TRBD1 or TRBD2 (5 bases each). CDR3 length: 18 residues. Trimming cost V 0 bases and J 0 bases, with 15 bases left between them. Germline-derived CDR1 and CDR2 are MGHRA and YSYEKL. Here the CDR3 DNA reads TGCGCCAGCAGCCAAGAGGGGACCCACACCAGCTCCTACAATGAGCAGTTCTTC. This translates into CASSQEGTHTSSYNEQFF.

DNA of the CDR3: TGTGCCTTGATCCCGTTTTACAATTCACCCCTCCACTTT. Protein product: CALIPFYNSPLHF. The chain couples TRBV30 to TRBJ1-6; D uncertain. Per the germline V gene, CDR1 is GTSNPN and CDR2 is SVGIG (reference sequence). There are 13 residues in the CDR3. Trimming stripped 7 bases from V and 7 bases from J, with 14 bases between.

The chain couples TRBV28 to TRBJ2-1; 8 bases are a match to TRBD2. The CDR3 is 14 residues long. Germline values: CDR1 MDHEN, CDR2 SYDVKM. The ends lost 10 bases at V and 9 bases at J; junction bases unmatched: 14. For the CDR3, the DNA is TGTGCCACCCTAGTCAGCGGGGGATTGGGTGAGCAGTTCTTC. It encodes CATLVSGGLGEQFF.

The V call is TRBV7-8, the J call TRBJ2-1, with D possibly matching TRBD1 (5 bases). The V end was cut by 5 bases, the J end by 7 bases, with 15 bases between. Germline values: CDR1 SGHVS, CDR2 FQNEAQ. The CDR3 totals 14 residues. CDR3 nucleotides: TGTGCCAGCAGCAGGGGCTTCTACGGGAATGAGCAGTTCTTC. It specifies CASSRGFYGNEQFF.